A single TCR beta chain is shown here with its context. No antigen is known for it. The PCR used 60 Vbeta and 13 Jbeta primers. In the authors' methods: An analysis performed later counted 70 million to 90 million unique TCR beta chains (roughly 10 million of them shared). Data came from immunoSEQ multiplex PCR; TCRdb stores just in-frame clones and leaves some out. That table is the source of V, J and clone size, and D and trimming were worked out from the DNA. The table includes some 170,000 clones, more than 70% detected once. The data were obtained in a study of cytomegalovirus exposure and HLA in healthy donors. Overall study results and limits: With later analysis, a missense DCLRE1C variant became linked to TCR beta V- and J-gene trimming.

Germline CDR1 and CDR2: SGDLS and YYNGEE. The CDR3 runs to 14 residues. The ends were cut back, 3 bases at V and 9 bases at J, with 16 bases in the middle. The chain combines TRBV9 with TRBJ1-5; a weak D match, TRBD1 (6 bases). The sequence derives from a man in his fifties or sixties in good health and CMV-seronegative. Source material: PBMCs. Written as DNA, the CDR3 is TGTGCCAGCAGCGGCGGACAGCAGGATCGGCCCCAGCATTTT. This codes for CASSGGQQDRPQHF.